One and the same sample provided the 25 T cell receptor beta chains below, sequenced in a study of T cells in localized non-small cell lung cancer. Some clones are missing from TCRdb's copy, which holds only in-frame ones; the method was immunoSEQ multiplex PCR. The profile shows about 33,000 clones, around 84% of them singletons. The specimen was peripheral blood, collected before any cancer treatment. The receptors were sampled from a male donor aged 60 or older with stage II squamous cell lung carcinoma.

This clone was found a few times. V usage is TRBV11-2 and J usage is TRBJ2-7; weak D call: TRBD1 (6 bases). Trimming took off 5 bases at V and 2 bases at J, with 16 bases between the two ends. Germline-derived CDR1 and CDR2 are SGHAT and FQNNGV. CDR3 size: 15 residues. The CDR3 is CASSQGQQFTYEQYF. DNA for the CDR3: TGTGCCAGCAGCCAAGGACAGCAATTTACCTACGAGCAGTACTTC.

This chain uses TRBV11-3 with TRBJ1-2, with D perhaps TRBD1 (5 bases). This CDR3 has 16 amino acids. CDR1 SGHNT and CDR2 YENEEA come from the germline V gene. V lost 4 bases to trimming and J lost 6 bases, with 21 bases between them. CDR3 loop: CASSSRGGRTPHGYTF. In DNA form, the CDR3 reads TGTGCCAGCAGCTCCCGGGGGGGACGGACCCCCCATGGCTACACCTTC.

This sequence joins TRBV10-3 and TRBJ2-7; no definite D call. The CDR3 has 13 amino acids. The ends were cut back, 7 bases at V and 2 bases at J, with 12 bases in the middle. Germline V gene sequence: CDR1 ENHRY, CDR2 SYGVKD. The CDR3 DNA reads as TGTGCCATCAAGGGCCAGGAGACCTACGAGCAGTACTTC. It translates to CAIKGQETYEQYF.

This clone was seen repeatedly, ten times or more. The chain uses TRBV11-1 and TRBJ2-1; 7 bases agree with TRBD2. Unmatched junction bases numbered 15, after V lost 4 bases and J lost 9 bases. The CDR3 spans 16 residues. The germline V gene has CDR1 SGHAT and CDR2 FQDESV (reference sequence). For the CDR3, the DNA is TGTGCCAGCAGCTCCGCTAGCGGCCCACTGCGGGGTGAGCAGTTCTTC. Amino acid sequence: CASSSASGPLRGEQFF. The whole variable domain, remainder taken from reference TRBV11-1 and TRBJ2-1, is EAEVAQSPRYKITEKSQAVAFWCDPISGHATLYWYRQILGQGPELLVQFQDESVVDDSQLPKDRFSAERLKGVDSTLKIQPAELGDSAMYLCASSSASGPLRGEQFFGPGTRLTVL.

Only a few counts were recorded for this clone. The chain joins TRBV9 to TRBJ2-5; D may be TRBD1 (8 bases). Germline values: CDR1 SGDLS, CDR2 YYNGEE. The CDR3 has 14 amino acids. The V and J ends lost 4 bases and 4 bases respectively, with 14 bases between them. The DNA for the CDR3 is TGTGCCAGCAGCCCGACAGGGGAGGGAGAGACCCAGTACTTC. As protein: CASSPTGEGETQYF.

This chain connects TRBV27 to TRBJ2-3, with 9 bases fitting TRBD2. The germline CDR1 and CDR2 sequences are MNHEY and SMNVEV (reference sequence). V was clipped by 2 bases and J by 1 base; unmatched bases: 7. The CDR3 spans 17 residues. CDR3 in amino acids: CASSLRGGRGGTDTQYF. The CDR3 DNA is TGTGCCAGCAGTTTAAGGGGCGGGAGGGGAGGCACAGATACGCAGTATTTT.

This clone was observed once. The chain has TRBV5-1 and TRBJ1-4, with no clear D. The CDR3 consists of 14 residues. Germline lookup yields CDR1 SGHRS and CDR2 YFSETQ. V lost 0 bases and J 4 bases, leaving 7 bases between the germline ends. DNA for the CDR3: TGCGCCAGCAGCTTGGGCAGTCTTAATGAAAAACTGTTTTTT. It encodes CASSLGSLNEKLFF.

The chain couples TRBV30 to TRBJ1-4; D gene unclear. CDR3 size: 12 residues. Trimming left V 2 bases short and J 5 bases short, with 6 bases between. CDR1 GTSNPN and CDR2 SVGIG come from the germline V gene (reference sequence). DNA of the CDR3: TGTGCCTGGAGTTTGAGCAATGAAAAACTGTTTTTT. It yields the protein CAWSLSNEKLFF.

V and J are TRBV2 and TRBJ2-1; 12 positions match TRBD2. The germline V gene encodes CDR1 SNHLY and CDR2 FYNNEI. The CDR3 has 17 residues. V lost 5 bases and J lost 4; bases outside the gene matches: 9. CDR3 bases: TGTGCCAGCAGTAGTCTCGGACTAGCGGGGCTGTACAATGAGCAGTTCTTC. Encoded protein: CASSSLGLAGLYNEQFF.

The V call is TRBV12-2, the J call TRBJ2-5; TRBD1 was called by the table and not checked on the DNA. TRBV12-2 is assigned pseudogene status. This CDR3 spans 18 amino acids. The CDR3 DNA is TGTGCAAGTCGCTTGGGGCTAGTCGACGACCCCCCGGGAGAGACCCAGTACTTC. It encodes CASRLGLVDDPPGETQYF.

This sequence joins TRBV15 and TRBJ2-1; 16 bases align to TRBD2. The CDR3 length is 17 residues. After removal of 3 bases from V and 6 bases from J, the junction contained 5 bases not matched to a gene. Germline V gene lookup returns CDR1 LNHNV and CDR2 YYDKDF (reference sequence). The CDR3 region is CATSRKGLAGGFNEQFF. Written as DNA, the CDR3 is TGTGCCACCAGCAGGAAGGGACTAGCGGGAGGGTTCAATGAGCAGTTCTTC. The full variable domain, its missing parts supplied by reference TRBV15 and TRBJ2-1, is DAMVIQNPRYQVTQFGKPVTLSCSQTLNHNVMYWYQQKSSQAPKLLFHYYDKDFNNEADTPDNFQSRRPNTSFCFLDIRSPGLGDTAMYLCATSRKGLAGGFNEQFFGPGTRLTVL.

The chain uses TRBV4-1 and TRBJ2-7, with TRBD2 matching over 9 bases. This CDR3 comprises 17 residues. The V and J ends lost 4 bases and 4 bases, in that order; junction bases with no gene match: 14. The V gene's germline CDR1 is MGHRA and CDR2 YSYEKL. The CDR3 reads CASSPLFSSGETYEQYF. In nucleotides, the CDR3 is TGCGCCAGCAGCCCACTATTCTCTAGCGGGGAGACTTACGAGCAGTACTTC.

The J gene is TRBJ1-2, the V gene TRBV30; D is uncertain. This CDR3 comprises 13 residues. Germline CDR1 reads GTSNPN; CDR2 reads SVGIG (reference sequence). Trimming took off 4 bases at V and 1 base at J, with 10 bases between the two ends. The DNA of the CDR3 is TGTGCCTGGAACATCCGGTTTAACTATGGCTACACCTTC. This codes for CAWNIRFNYGYTF.

The CDR3: CASRAGPADEQFF. CDR3 coding DNA: TGTGCCAGCAGGGCAGGCCCCGCCGATGAGCAGTTCTTC. The J gene is TRBJ2-1, the V gene TRBV6-5; D is unclear. The germline gives CDR1 MNHEY, CDR2 SVGAGI. With 6 bases removed from V and 8 bases from J, the gap between germline ends came to 14 bases. The CDR3 runs to 13 residues.

This chain joins TRBV19 and TRBJ1-2; 7 bases line up with TRBD1. This CDR3 comprises 14 residues. Trimming removed 7 bases from V and 9 bases from J; junction bases left unmatched: 14. Germline loops: CDR1 LNHDA, CDR2 SQIVND (reference sequence). In DNA, the CDR3 is TGTGCCAGTACAGGGACAGACCTACTCAGGAGCTACACCTTC. This sequence encodes CASTGTDLLRSYTF.

This clone was found once. The CDR3 region is CAWSVGPAEPQHF. The CDR3 DNA sequence: TGTGCCTGGAGTGTCGGACCAGCGGAGCCCCAGCATTTT. The chain employs TRBV30 and TRBJ1-5; no definite D call. The CDR3 extends over 13 amino acids. V lost 0 bases, J lost 8 bases, and 11 bases lay in between. Germline assignment: CDR1 GTSNPN and CDR2 SVGIG (reference sequence).

For this clone: The junction differs from germline at one of its ends, possibly a read error. The sample carries other DNA sequences with the same CDR3. The rearrangement joins TRBV19 to TRBJ2-5; possibly TRBD1 for D (6 bases). Germline V gene lookup returns CDR1 LNHDA and CDR2 SQIVND (reference sequence). The CDR3 sequence is 15 residues long. CDR3: CASSIGYRVQETQYF. The CDR3 bases are TGTGCCAGCAGTATAGGGTACAGGGTTCAGGAGACCCAGTACTTC.

V is TRBV7-2 and J is TRBJ2-7; 10 bases line up with TRBD2. The CDR3 is made up of 16 amino acids. V trimming: 6 bases; J trimming: 2 bases; junction bases outside the gene matches: 10. Germline V gene sequence: CDR1 SGHTA, CDR2 FQGNSA. The CDR3: CASSSARLAGPYEQYF. CDR3 DNA sequence: TGTGCCAGCAGTTCGGCCCGACTAGCGGGTCCCTACGAGCAGTACTTC.

The V gene is TRBV29-1, the J gene TRBJ2-1, with 9 bases matching TRBD2. Germline values: CDR1 SQVTM, CDR2 ANQGSEA. V shed 6 bases and J 6 bases; nucleotides not matched to a gene: 6. The CDR3 runs to 13 residues. The chain's CDR3 is CSVRGGLGNEQFF. The CDR3 DNA is TGCAGCGTGCGGGGGGGCCTCGGCAATGAGCAGTTCTTC.

V gene TRBV7-6 combines with J gene TRBJ1-1, with no clear D. V lost 0 bases, J lost 0 bases, and 5 bases lay in between. CDR3 length: 14 residues. Germline V gene lookup returns CDR1 SGHVS and CDR2 FNYEAQ. The CDR3 DNA is TGTGCCAGCAGCTTAGCGCATATGAACACTGAAGCTTTCTTT. It translates to CASSLAHMNTEAFF.

This rearrangement joins TRBV5-1 to TRBJ1-1; D possibly corresponds to TRBD1 (5 bases). Trimming left V 2 bases short and J 4 bases short, with 18 bases between. CDR3 length: 16 residues. Germline values: CDR1 SGHRS, CDR2 YFSETQ. The CDR3 DNA reads TGCGCCAGCAGCTTCGGGACCCGAACGTCCGGCACTGAAGCTTTCTTT. Its translation: CASSFGTRTSGTEAFF. Using reference TRBV5-1 and TRBJ1-1 for the parts outside the CDR3, the full variable domain is KAGVTQTPRYLIKTRGQQVTLSCSPISGHRSVSWYQQTPGQGLQFLFEYFSETQRNKGNFPGRFSGRQFSNSRSEMNVSTLELGDSALYLCASSFGTRTSGTEAFFGQGTRLTVV.

This chain uses TRBV28 with TRBJ1-2, with unresolved D. CDR3 length equals 14 residues. CDR1 is MDHEN and CDR2 is SYDVKM in the germline V gene. The V end was cut by 4 bases, the J end by 1 base, with 10 bases between. The CDR3 nucleotides read TGTGCCAGCAGTTCGCCTGTTAATAACTATGGCTACACCTTC. Translation gives CASSSPVNNYGYTF.

The CDR3 here is CASLTGIYGYTF. CDR3 DNA: TGTGCCAGCCTAACAGGGATCTATGGCTACACCTTC. V usage is TRBV19 and J usage is TRBJ1-2; perhaps TRBD1 as D (6 bases). The CDR3 spans 12 residues. The germline CDR1 and CDR2 sequences are LNHDA and SQIVND (reference sequence). Trimming shortened V by 9 bases and J by 4 bases, and 12 bases separated the two germline ends. Using reference TRBV19 and TRBJ1-2 for the parts outside the CDR3, the full variable domain is DGGITQSPKYLFRKEGQNVTLSCEQNLNHDAMYWYRQDPGQGLRLIYYSQIVNDFQKGDIAEGYSVSREKKESFPLTVTSAQKNPTAFYLCASLTGIYGYTFGSGTRLTVV.

The sample holds one count of this clone. The rearrangement joins TRBV28 to TRBJ1-4; 7 nucleotides match TRBD1. CDR1 is MDHEN and CDR2 is SYDVKM in the germline V gene. The V and J ends lost 6 bases and 7 bases, in that order; junction bases with no gene match: 2. CDR3 length equals 12 residues. The CDR3 DNA follows: TGTGCCAGCAGGACAGGGCGTGAAAAACTGTTTTTT. It specifies CASRTGREKLFF.

The gene calls are TRBV11-3 and TRBJ2-1; D call uncertain. With 0 bases removed from V and 4 bases from J, the gap between germline ends came to 1 base. The CDR3 loop spans 12 amino acids. The germline gives CDR1 SGHNT, CDR2 YENEEA. This CDR3 reads CASSLEYNEQFF. Here the CDR3 DNA reads TGTGCCAGCAGCTTAGAATACAATGAGCAGTTCTTC.